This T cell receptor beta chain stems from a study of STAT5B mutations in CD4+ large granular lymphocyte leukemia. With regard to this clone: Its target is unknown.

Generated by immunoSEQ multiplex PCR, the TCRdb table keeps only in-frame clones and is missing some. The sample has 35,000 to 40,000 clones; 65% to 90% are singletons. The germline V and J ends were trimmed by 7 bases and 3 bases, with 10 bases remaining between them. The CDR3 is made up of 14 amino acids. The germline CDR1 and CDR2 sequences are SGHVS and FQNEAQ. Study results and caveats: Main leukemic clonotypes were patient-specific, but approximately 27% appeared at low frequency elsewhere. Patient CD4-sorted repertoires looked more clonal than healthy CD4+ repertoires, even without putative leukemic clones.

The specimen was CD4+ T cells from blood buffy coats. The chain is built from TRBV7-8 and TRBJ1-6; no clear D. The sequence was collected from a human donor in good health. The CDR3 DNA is TGTGCCAGCATTAACGGGGACTATAATTCACCCCTCCACTTT. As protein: CASINGDYNSPLHF. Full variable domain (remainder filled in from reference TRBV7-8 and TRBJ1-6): GAGVSQSPRYKVAKRGQDVALRCDPISGHVSLFWYQQALGQGPEFLTYFQNEAQLDKSGLPSDRFFAERPEGSVSTLKIQRTQQEDSAVYLCASINGDYNSPLHFGNGTRLTVT.